This T cell receptor beta chain was recorded in a study of human T cells and chemical hapten exposure. Study-wide background: Each week of the roughly 26-week study, patients had diphenylcyclopropenone applied to the scalp.

TCRdb analysed the RACE reads with MiXCR anew, one entry per CDR3 protein. Of roughly 100,000 distinct CDR3 sequences listed, less than 40% are singletons. Note on this clonotype: The antigen is undetermined.

Time point of the sample: patch test 3, about 24 weeks after DPC sensitization. Described treatment: therapeutic diphenylcyclopropenone sensitization with weekly scalp DPC. Blood collection took place prior to placing each patch test. Broader study findings: DPC sensitization did not alter TCRs above 1 in 1000 frequency.

This receptor was identified in a man aged 35-49 years with alopecia areata. Some clones in this sample may be carry-over from other donors' samples. The material sequenced was whole blood, taken in connection with sensitization to the hapten diphenylcyclopropenone (DPC).

The CDR3 here is CASHTGGTNEKLFF. The CDR3 DNA reads TGTGCCAGCCACACAGGGGGAACTAATGAAAAACTGTTTTTT. The rearrangement uses TRBV6-5 and TRBJ1-4; TRBD1 matches 8 bases. Germline V gives CDR1 MNHEY, CDR2 SVGAGI. The CDR3 extends over 14 amino acids. Losses at the gene ends were 8 bases for V and 1 base for J; bases not matched to a gene: 3.